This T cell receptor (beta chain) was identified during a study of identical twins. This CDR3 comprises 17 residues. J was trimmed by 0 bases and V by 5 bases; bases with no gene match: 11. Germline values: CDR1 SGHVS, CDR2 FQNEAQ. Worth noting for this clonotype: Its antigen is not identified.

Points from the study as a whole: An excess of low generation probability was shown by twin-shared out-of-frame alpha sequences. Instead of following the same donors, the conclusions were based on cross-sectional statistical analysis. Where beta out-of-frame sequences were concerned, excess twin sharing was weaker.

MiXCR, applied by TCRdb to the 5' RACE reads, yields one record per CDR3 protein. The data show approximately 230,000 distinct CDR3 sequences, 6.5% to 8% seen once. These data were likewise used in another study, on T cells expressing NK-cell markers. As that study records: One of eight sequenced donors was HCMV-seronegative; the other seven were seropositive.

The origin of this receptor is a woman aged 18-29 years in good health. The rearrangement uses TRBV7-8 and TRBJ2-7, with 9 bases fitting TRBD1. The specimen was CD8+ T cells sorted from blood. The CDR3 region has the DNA TGTGCCAGCAGCCCTATACGTGGGACAGGGATCTCCTACGAGCAGTACTTC. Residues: CASSPIRGTGISYEQYF. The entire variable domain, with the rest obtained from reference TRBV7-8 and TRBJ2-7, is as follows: GAGVSQSPRYKVAKRGQDVALRCDPISGHVSLFWYQQALGQGPEFLTYFQNEAQLDKSGLPSDRFFAERPEGSVSTLKIQRTQQEDSAVYLCASSPIRGTGISYEQYFGPGTRLTVT.